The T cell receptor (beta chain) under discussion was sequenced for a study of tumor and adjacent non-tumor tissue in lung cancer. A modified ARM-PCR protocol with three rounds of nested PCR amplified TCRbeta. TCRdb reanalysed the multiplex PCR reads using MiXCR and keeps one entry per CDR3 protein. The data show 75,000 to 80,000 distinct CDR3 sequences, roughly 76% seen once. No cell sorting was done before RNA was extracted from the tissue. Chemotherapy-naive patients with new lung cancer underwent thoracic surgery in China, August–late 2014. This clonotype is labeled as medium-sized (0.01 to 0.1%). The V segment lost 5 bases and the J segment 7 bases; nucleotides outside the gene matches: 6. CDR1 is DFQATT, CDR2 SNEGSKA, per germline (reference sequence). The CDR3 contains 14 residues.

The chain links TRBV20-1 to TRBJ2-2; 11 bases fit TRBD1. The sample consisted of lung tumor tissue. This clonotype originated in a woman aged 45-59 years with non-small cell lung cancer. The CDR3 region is CSAGGQGALGELFF. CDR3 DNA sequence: TGCAGTGCTGGAGGACAGGGGGCGCTCGGGGAGCTGTTTTTT.